The entry below gives a single T cell receptor beta chain sequence along with its context. The CDR3 loop spans 13 amino acids. Deletions cut 2 bases from V and 6 bases from J, with 10 bases between. Germline V CDR1 and CDR2: SGHKS, YYEKEE (reference sequence). The data originate from a study of control samples from healthy donors and cancer patients. The method was immunoSEQ multiplex PCR; TCRdb's version includes in-frame clones alone and lacks a portion of them. The sample has approximately 110,000 clones; about 89% are singletons. V and J are TRBV5-5 and TRBJ2-3, with unresolved D. The specimen was blood. The receptor was derived from a woman in her fifties or sixties in good health. The CDR3 spells CASSLVPDDTQYF. The CDR3 DNA reads TGTGCCAGCAGCTTAGTCCCGGACGATACGCAGTATTTT.